This TCR beta chain was recorded in a study of cytomegalovirus exposure and HLA in healthy donors. Study information: Of all 360 or so donors who were genotyped, about 84% belonged to the Caucasian-associated ancestry cluster.

PCR primers comprised 60 Vbeta and 13 Jbeta primers. Assay used: immunoSEQ multiplex PCR; TCRdb lists only in-frame clones, some missing. The table has about 97,000 clones, about four fifths seen once. This CDR3 is built from 13 residues. Germline CDR1 LNHDA, CDR2 SQIVND (reference sequence). V was pared by 10 bases and J by 4 bases, with 8 bases of the junction left unmatched. This receptor was taken from a man between 40 and 49 years old in good health and CMV-seropositive. The sample comprised PBMCs. The V call is TRBV19, the J call TRBJ1-1; 8 nucleotides match TRBD1. This CDR3 is CATRTGPVTEAFF. CDR3 nucleotide sequence: TGTGCCACCCGGACAGGGCCGGTCACTGAAGCTTTCTTT.